This TCR beta chain was obtained from a study of cytomegalovirus exposure and HLA in healthy donors. Study information: The 550 to 800 first-cohort repertoires and the 95 to 150 validation repertoires shared the same platform, a later analysis reported. Findings of the study overall: Cytomegalovirus-associated TCR beta chains were listed, numbering 164. The classifier reportedly diagnosed cytomegalovirus status with high sensitivity and specificity.

Note on this clone: The antigen is unknown.

It was the approximately 130-subject validation cohort, separate from the roughly 700-subject first cohort, to which the donors belonged. CDR1 and CDR2 (germline): SGHTA, FQGNSA. V shed 1 base and J 7 bases; nucleotides not matched to a gene: 3. This CDR3 is built from 14 residues. Produced via immunoSEQ multiplex PCR; TCRdb's table is partial and in-frame only. The table shows around 190,000 clones, with about 89% occurring only once. The specimen sequenced was PBMCs. The receptor was derived from a man in his thirties or forties in good health and CMV-seropositive. The chain employs TRBV7-2 and TRBJ1-2, with 10 positions matching TRBD1. The CDR3 bases are TGTGCCAGCAGCTTAGTTCGGACAGGGGGTGGCTACACCTTC. Protein product: CASSLVRTGGGYTF.